This TCR beta chain was captured in a study of shared clonotypes between healthy human individuals. About the research overall: A few men and two women, aged 18 to 49, were donors.

Study outcomes and limitations: The diversity represented, both genetic and in exposure history, was limited by few donors. In a handful of donors, around 5% of naive CD4 clonotypes appeared in common.

Note on this clone: Its target is unknown.

Germline CDR1 and CDR2: SGHTA and FQGNSA. The CDR3 totals 13 residues. V lost 1 base to trimming and J lost 7 bases, with 8 bases between them. Assay used: immunoSEQ multiplex PCR; TCRdb lists only in-frame clones, some missing. The sample carries about 2.3 million clones, 85% to 95% recorded once. The rearrangement links TRBV7-2 to TRBJ1-3; no clear D gene. Material: naive CD4+ T cells from PBMCs. Subset indicated: CD45RA+ positively selected. The receptor was derived from a man younger than 35 in good health. Some clones in this sample may be carry-over from other donors' samples. The CDR3 nucleotides read TGTGCCAGCAGCTTAGTTCTGGTGAACACCATATATTTT. Protein: CASSLVLVNTIYF.